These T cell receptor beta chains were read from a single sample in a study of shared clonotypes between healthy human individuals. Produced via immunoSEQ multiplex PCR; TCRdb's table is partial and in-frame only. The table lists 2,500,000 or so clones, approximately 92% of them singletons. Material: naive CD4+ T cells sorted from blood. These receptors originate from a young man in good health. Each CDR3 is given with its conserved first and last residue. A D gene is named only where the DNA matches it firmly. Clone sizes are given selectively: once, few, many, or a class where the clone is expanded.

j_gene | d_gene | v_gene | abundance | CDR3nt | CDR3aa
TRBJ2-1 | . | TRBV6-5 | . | TGTGCCAGCAGTTCCGCCCCCTGGGGTGAGAATGAGCAGTTCTTC | CASSSAPWGENEQFF
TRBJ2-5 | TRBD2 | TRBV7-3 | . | TGTGCCAGCAGCTCTCCGGGCGGGGGACAAGAGACCCAGTACTTC | CASSSPGGGQETQYF
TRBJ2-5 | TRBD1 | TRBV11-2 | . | TGTGCCAGCACCTACTCAGGGGGAGAGACCCAGTACTTC | CASTYSGGETQYF
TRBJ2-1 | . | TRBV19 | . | TGTGCCAGTAGTATAGCTGGTCGGAGGCCATCTTACAATGAGCAGTTCTTC | CASSIAGRRPSYNEQFF
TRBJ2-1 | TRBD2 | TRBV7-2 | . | TGTGCCAGCAGCTTCTCGTCCAGCGGGGCTTACAATGAGCAGTTCTTC | CASSFSSSGAYNEQFF
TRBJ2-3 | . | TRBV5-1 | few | TGCGCCAGCAGCTTGCGAGGGGTTAGCACAGATACGCAGTATTTT | CASSLRGVSTDTQYF
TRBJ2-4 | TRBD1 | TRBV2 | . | TGTGCCAGCAGTAACGACAGGGTTTTAGCCAAAAACATTCAGTACTTC | CASSNDRVLAKNIQYF
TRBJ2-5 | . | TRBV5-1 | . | TGCGCCAGCAGCAAGGACTGGGGCCAAGGGACCCAGTACTTC | CASSKDWGQGTQYF
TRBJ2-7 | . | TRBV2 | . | TGTGCCATAGGGGCAGGGGACCTTTCCTACGAGCAGTACTTC | CAIGAGDLSYEQYF
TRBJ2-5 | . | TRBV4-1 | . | TGCGCCAGCAGCCTAGGGCCGTCAGGAGGAGAGACCCAGTACTTC | CASSLGPSGGETQYF
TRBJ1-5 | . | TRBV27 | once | TGTGCCAGCAGTTTAATAGGGAGCAATCAGCCCCAGCATTTT | CASSLIGSNQPQHF
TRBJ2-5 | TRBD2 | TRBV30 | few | TGTGCCTGGAGTGTACTAGCGGGAGAGACCCAGTACTTC | CAWSVLAGETQYF
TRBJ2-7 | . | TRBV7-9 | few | TGTGCCAGCAGGGTCACCCCAGACAACGAGCAGTACTTC | CASRVTPDNEQYF
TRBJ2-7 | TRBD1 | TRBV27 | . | TGTGCCAGCAGTCGAAGTGGGACAGGGGTCACCTACGAGCAGTACTTC | CASSRSGTGVTYEQYF
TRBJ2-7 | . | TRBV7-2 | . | TGTGCCAGCAGCCGACGACCAGGGCTCGAGCAGTACTTC | CASSRRPGLEQYF
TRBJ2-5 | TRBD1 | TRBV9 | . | TGTGCCAGCAGCGGACAGGGAGTCCCAGAGACCCAGTACTTC | CASSGQGVPETQYF
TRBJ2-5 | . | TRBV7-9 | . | TGTGCCAGCAGCCCAACCAGAAGCGAAGAGACCCAGTACTTC | CASSPTRSEETQYF
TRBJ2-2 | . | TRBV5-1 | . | TGCGCCAGCAGCTTAGTAGTCACGAACACCGGGGAGCTGTTTTTT | CASSLVVTNTGELFF
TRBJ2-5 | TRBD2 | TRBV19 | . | TGTGCCAGTAGTATATCTGCGGGGGGGCCCGGGGAGACCCAGTACTTC | CASSISAGGPGETQYF
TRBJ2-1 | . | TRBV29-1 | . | TGCAGCGTTGGTTTAGGGGGTTCCAATGAGCAGTTCTTC | CSVGLGGSNEQFF
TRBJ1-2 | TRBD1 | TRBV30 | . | TGTGCCTGGAGTGTAGGGCTTACCTTCGGTGGGGCAGGGGGCGGTTATGGCTACACCTTC | CAWSVGLTFGGAGGGYGYTF
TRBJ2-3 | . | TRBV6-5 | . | TGTGCCAGCAGTCTTGCCCAGGGCACAGATACGCAGTATTTT | CASSLAQGTDTQYF
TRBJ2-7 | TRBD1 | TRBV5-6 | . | TGTGCCAGCAGCTTGGGTGGGGACAGGGGAATTGGTTACGAGCAGTACTTC | CASSLGGDRGIGYEQYF
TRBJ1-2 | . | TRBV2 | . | TGTGCCAGTACCGGGACCAGCGGCTACACCTTC | CASTGTSGYTF
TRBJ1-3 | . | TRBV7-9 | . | TGTGCCAGCAGCCCGAGACGGGACACCTTCGGCTCTGGAAACACCATATATTTT | CASSPRRDTFGSGNTIYF
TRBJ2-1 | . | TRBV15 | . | TGTGCCACCAGCAGAGAAAGGGGGACAAAGTACAATGAGCAGTTCTTC | CATSRERGTKYNEQFF
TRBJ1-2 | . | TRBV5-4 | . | TGTGCCAGCAGCCGCGGGGGCGCTTCAGGTGGCTACACCTTC | CASSRGGASGGYTF
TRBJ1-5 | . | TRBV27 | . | TGTGCCAGCAGCAGGGACCCATACAATCAGCCCCAGCATTTT | CASSRDPYNQPQHF
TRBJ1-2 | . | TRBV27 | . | TGTGCCCTTCGTCTCCATCCGGGCTACACCTTC | CALRLHPGYTF
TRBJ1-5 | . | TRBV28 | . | TGTGCCAGCAGCTCTCCTACAGGGTCTGGCAATCAGCCCCAGCATTTT | CASSSPTGSGNQPQHF
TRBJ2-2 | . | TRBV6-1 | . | TGTGCCAGCAGTGAAAGGGGGGGCGCGAACACCGGGGAGCTGTTTTTT | CASSERGGANTGELFF
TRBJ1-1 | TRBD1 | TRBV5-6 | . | TGTGCCAGCAGCTTCCGCGACAGGGACACTGAAGCTTTCTTT | CASSFRDRDTEAFF
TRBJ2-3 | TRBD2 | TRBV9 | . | TGTGCCAGCAGCGTAGACCCCAGCGGGAGGGCCGGAGATACGCAGTATTTT | CASSVDPSGRAGDTQYF
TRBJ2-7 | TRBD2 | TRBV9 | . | TGTGCCAGCAGCCCCCGGGACTACTCCTACGAGCAGTACTTC | CASSPRDYSYEQYF
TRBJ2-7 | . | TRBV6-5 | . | TGTGCCAGCAGTTACTCGAACAGGGACGAGCAGTACTTC | CASSYSNRDEQYF
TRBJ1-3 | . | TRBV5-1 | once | TGCGCCAGCAGTCCCGATTTTAGCTCTGGAAACACCATATATTTT | CASSPDFSSGNTIYF
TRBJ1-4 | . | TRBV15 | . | TGTGCCACCAGCAGTCCAGGGATGGCGACTAATGAAAAACTGTTTTTT | CATSSPGMATNEKLFF
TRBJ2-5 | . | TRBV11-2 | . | TGTGCCAGCAGCCCTCGACAGGCTGTGTGGATGTGGGAACCCCAGTACTTC | CASSPRQAVWMWEPQYF
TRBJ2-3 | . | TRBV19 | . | TGTGCCAGTAGCCCAGGTTTACGGAGCACAGATACGCAGTATTTT | CASSPGLRSTDTQYF
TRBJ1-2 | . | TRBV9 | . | TGTGCCAGCAGCGGCCGGGACAATGAGGAGTATGGCTACACCTTC | CASSGRDNEEYGYTF
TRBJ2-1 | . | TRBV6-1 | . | TGTGCCAGCAGTGAAGCAACACCATACAATGAGCAGTTCTTC | CASSEATPYNEQFF
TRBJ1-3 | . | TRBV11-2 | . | TGTGCCAGCAGCCCGAGCCTCGGAGTTGGGGGAAACACCATATATTTT | CASSPSLGVGGNTIYF
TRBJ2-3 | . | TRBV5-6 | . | TGTGCCAGCAGCTTCGGACAGACCTTGGGCGATACGCAGTATTTT | CASSFGQTLGDTQYF
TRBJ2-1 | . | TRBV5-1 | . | TGCGCCAGCAGTCCGGGTGGACACGAGCAGTTCTTC | CASSPGGHEQFF
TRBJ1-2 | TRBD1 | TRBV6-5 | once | TGTGCCAGCAGTTACTCTACCGGGACAGGGATTTATGGCTACACCTTC | CASSYSTGTGIYGYTF
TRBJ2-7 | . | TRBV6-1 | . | TGTGCCAGCAGTGAAGTCCAGGGTGGAATGGGCGAGCAGTACTTC | CASSEVQGGMGEQYF
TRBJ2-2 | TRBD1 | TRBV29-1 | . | TGCAGCGTTGACCTGGACAGGGGGACCGGGGAGCTGTTTTTT | CSVDLDRGTGELFF
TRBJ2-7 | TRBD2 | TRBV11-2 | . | TGTGCCAGCTCCTTCCTAGCGGGGCTCGAGCAGTACTTC | CASSFLAGLEQYF
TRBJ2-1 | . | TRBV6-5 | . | TGTGCCAGCAGTTTAAGGGAATCATACAATGAGCAGTTCTTC | CASSLRESYNEQFF
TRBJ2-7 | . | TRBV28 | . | TGTGCCAGCAGTTTAGCAGACCCCTACGAGCAGTACTTC | CASSLADPYEQYF
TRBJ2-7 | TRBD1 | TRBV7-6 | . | TGTGCCAGCAGCTTAGGGACAGGGGTGGGCGAGCAGTACTTC | CASSLGTGVGEQYF
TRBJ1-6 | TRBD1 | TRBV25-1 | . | TGTGCCAGCAGTGGGGGACAGGGAGGTAATTCACCCCTCCACTTT | CASSGGQGGNSPLHF
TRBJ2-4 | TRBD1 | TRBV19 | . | TGTGCCAGCGACAGGGGAAACATTCAGTACTTC | CASDRGNIQYF
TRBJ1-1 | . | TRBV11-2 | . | TGTGCCAGCAGCTTATTTATACAGCCGATGCTAAACACTGAAGCTTTCTTT | CASSLFIQPMLNTEAFF